This T cell receptor beta chain was recorded in a study of cytomegalovirus exposure and HLA in healthy donors. General study points: Most TCR sequences were uncommon, yet certain public TCRs appeared in many donors. Among donors in an Asian-associated ancestry cluster, a later analysis reportedly found fewer N-insertions than the approximately 670-donor mean.

Both 60 Vbeta primers and 13 Jbeta primers went into the PCR. Clones were read by immunoSEQ multiplex PCR, and TCRdb kept only the in-frame ones, dropping some. In the table there are roughly 110,000 clones, around 77% of which are singletons. Of note for this clone: What it recognizes is unknown.

Germline V gives CDR1 LGHNA, CDR2 YNFKEQ. V was pared by 1 base and J by 2 bases, with 15 bases between. The CDR3 spans 17 residues. Despite likely unrecorded immune exposures, the donors were nominally healthy at the time of sampling. The origin of this receptor is a male donor in good health and CMV-seronegative. The chain combines TRBV4-2 with TRBJ1-5; possible D gene TRBD1, 5 bases. The sequencing sample was made of PBMCs. The CDR3, as DNA: TGTGCCAGCAGCCAAGGGTGGATCCCCAGGGGCAATCAGCCCCAGCATTTT. Its translation: CASSQGWIPRGNQPQHF.